One sample yielded the 15 T cell receptor beta chains listed below, sequenced in a study of T-cell memory formation after mild COVID-19. TCRdb reprocessed the 5' RACE reads via MiXCR and lists one record per CDR3 protein. The sample lists around 160,000 distinct CDR3 sequences; more than 9% were seen once. Sequenced material: PBMCs or a T cell subset sorted from them (not recorded which). The receptors come from a man aged 18-30 years who had mild COVID-19 (a few samples of this study predate the infection). Cell type and time point are not known.

The chain joins TRBV7-3 to TRBJ1-1; possible D gene TRBD1, 5 bases. The length of the CDR3 is 16 residues. Trimming took off 2 bases at V and 0 bases at J, with 13 bases between the two ends. Germline CDR1 and CDR2: SGHTA and FQGTGA. The CDR3 is CASSLQGRGMNTEAFF. CDR3 nucleotide sequence: TGTGCCAGCAGCTTACAGGGAAGGGGAATGAACACTGAAGCTTTCTTT.

The chain joins TRBV6-2 or TRBV6-3 to TRBJ2-1; 10 bases are a match to TRBD2. J lost 2 bases, V lost 7 bases, and 2 bases had no gene match. This CDR3 has 14 amino acids. CDR1 and CDR2 from the germline V gene are MNHEY and SVGEGT. The CDR3 sequence is CASTTSGAYNEQFF. DNA of the CDR3: TGTGCCAGCACCACTAGCGGGGCCTACAATGAGCAGTTCTTC.

This clonotype was seen repeatedly, ten times or more. The CDR3 DNA reads TGTGCCATCAGTGATACTAGCGGGGGCACCGGGGAGCTGTTTTTT. Protein sequence: CAISDTSGGTGELFF. J is TRBJ2-2 and V is TRBV10-3, with 11 bases that match TRBD2. Germline V CDR1 and CDR2: ENHRY, SYGVKD. This CDR3 contains 15 residues. J lost 4 bases, V lost 3 bases, and 1 base had no gene match.

This clonotype has a handful of counts. This chain links TRBV11-2 with TRBJ1-1, with 10 bases fitting TRBD1. The length of the CDR3 is 14 residues. Germline CDR1 reads SGHAT; CDR2 reads FQNNGV. Trimming cost V 5 bases and J 4 bases; bases outside gene matches: 4. For the CDR3, the DNA is TGTGCCAGCAGCCACCGGGACAGGGGCACTGAAGCTTTCTTT. Translating gives CASSHRDRGTEAFF.

The rearrangement joins TRBV12-3 or TRBV12-4 to TRBJ1-2, with 7 bases lining up with TRBD1. The trim removed 6 bases at V and 2 bases at J, leaving 6 bases unmatched. The CDR3 loop spans 14 amino acids. The CDR3 coding sequence is TGTGCCAGCAGGACAGGGTCAGCCAACTATGGCTACACCTTC. It specifies CASRTGSANYGYTF.

The chain carries TRBV7-3 and TRBJ1-2; D call uncertain. The CDR3 runs 15 residues. Germline V lookup: CDR1 SGHTA, CDR2 FQGTGA. V was shortened by 3 bases and J by 7 bases, with 18 bases between the two germline ends. CDR3 sequence reads: CASSFVGPGAGGYTF. In DNA form, the CDR3 reads TGTGCCAGCAGCTTTGTAGGGCCTGGCGCGGGTGGCTACACCTTC. Together with reference TRBV7-3 and TRBJ1-2, the CDR3 gives the full variable domain: GAGVSQTPSNKVTEKGKYVELRCDPISGHTALYWYRQSLGQGPEFLIYFQGTGAADDSGLPNDRFFAVRPEGSVSTLKIQRTERGDSAVYLCASSFVGPGAGGYTFGSGTRLTVV.

This chain uses TRBV12-3 or TRBV12-4 with TRBJ1-5; the D is unclear. This CDR3 spans 11 amino acids. V lost 3 bases and J lost 3, with 0 bases in between. Written as DNA, the CDR3 is TGTGCCAGCAGTTTCAATCAGCCCCAGCATTTT. Translated: CASSFNQPQHF.

This clonotype has only a few counts. The chain is built from TRBV6-5 and TRBJ1-2, with a tentative D call TRBD1 (6 bases). Germline V gene data show CDR1 as MNHEY and CDR2 as SVGAGI. Between the trimmed V and J ends, which lost 6 bases and 7 bases, there was a span of 24 bases. The CDR3 totals 16 residues. The CDR3 protein is CASSPRGFGLGSGYTF. The CDR3 nucleotides read TGTGCCAGCAGCCCCAGGGGCTTCGGATTGGGTTCTGGCTACACCTTC.

This clonotype was seen only a few times. The V gene is TRBV10-3, the J gene TRBJ2-2; D might be TRBD1 (6 bases). Germline-derived CDR1 and CDR2 are ENHRY and SYGVKD. The CDR3 consists of 14 residues. V shed 2 bases and J shed 5 bases, with 9 bases lying between them. The CDR3 here is CAISERGSTGELFF. The CDR3 nucleotides are TGTGCCATCAGTGAGAGGGGGAGTACCGGGGAGCTGTTTTTT.

In its sample, this clonotype was seen a few times. V gene TRBV6-5 combines with J gene TRBJ2-7, with D possibly matching TRBD2 (5 bases). The CDR3 spans 14 residues. Trimming left V 8 bases short and J 0 bases short, with 14 bases between. CDR1 is MNHEY, CDR2 SVGAGI, per germline. CDR3 residues: CASRRGWGSYEQYV. CDR3 nucleotide sequence: TGTGCCAGCCGGCGCGGGTGGGGCTCCTACGAGCAGTACGTC.

The rearrangement links TRBV6-5 to TRBJ1-2, with TRBD1 as a possible D gene (6 bases). Per germline, CDR1 MNHEY and CDR2 SVGAGI. This CDR3 has 15 residues. Trimming removed 5 bases from V and 2 bases from J, with 15 bases in between. For the CDR3, the DNA is TGTGCCAGCAGTCCGAGGCGGACAGTCAACTATGGCTACACCTTC. It codes for CASSPRRTVNYGYTF.

This clonotype was seen many times. The chain combines TRBV5-1 with TRBJ1-1; D gene uncertain. Germline lookup yields CDR1 SGHRS and CDR2 YFSETQ. V lost 5 bases and J lost 1, with 6 bases in between. The CDR3 has 12 amino acids. CDR3: CASRKGNTEAFF. CDR3 bases: TGCGCCAGCAGGAAGGGGAACACTGAAGCTTTCTTT.

This clonotype was picked up many times. The rearrangement uses TRBV7-8 and TRBJ2-3; no firm D call. The CDR3 is made up of 18 amino acids. CDR1 and CDR2 from the germline V gene are SGHVS and FQNEAQ. The V end lost 4 bases, the J end lost 0 bases, and 20 bases lay between the germline ends. Here the CDR3 reads CASSSRRVTYSSTDTQYF. DNA of the CDR3: TGTGCCAGCAGCTCCCGACGAGTGACATATTCTAGCACAGATACGCAGTATTTT.

This clonotype appeared a few times. This chain uses TRBV7-2 with TRBJ2-3; the D is unclear. In germline, CDR1 is SGHTA, CDR2 FQGNSA. The CDR3 has 13 residues. The germline V and J ends were trimmed by 2 bases and 8 bases, with 11 bases remaining between them. The chain's CDR3 is CASSLLKKGTQYF. DNA of the CDR3: TGTGCCAGCAGCTTACTAAAGAAGGGTACGCAGTATTTT.

This clonotype was counted a few times. This chain joins TRBV6-2 or TRBV6-3 and TRBJ2-3; a possible D gene is TRBD1 (6 bases). Looked up from germline, CDR1 is MNHEY and CDR2 is SVGEGT. Deletions cut 2 bases from V and 2 bases from J, with 11 bases between. This CDR3 has 15 amino acids. The CDR3: CASSYRTVSTDTQYF. The CDR3 coding sequence is TGTGCCAGCAGTTACCGGACAGTCTCCACAGATACGCAGTATTTT.